This TCR beta chain was obtained from a study of T cell repertoires in cytomegalovirus infection. TCRdb re-derived calls from the reads in MiXCR, one entry per CDR3 protein. This sample carries more than 400,000 distinct CDR3 sequences, around 27% of them seen once, and the ten largest clones take less than 15%. The ends were cut back, 6 bases at V and 3 bases at J, with 15 bases in the middle. The CDR3 has 15 residues. The sample comprised PBMCs. V and J are TRBV12-3 or TRBV12-4 and TRBJ1-5, with D unclear. The TCR comes from a human donor in good health (CMV status not recorded). Some clones in this sample may be carry-over from other donors' samples. The CDR3 spells CASRAGRRTNQPQHF. For the CDR3, the DNA is TGTGCCAGCAGGGCCGGTAGGAGAACCAATCAGCCCCAGCATTTT.